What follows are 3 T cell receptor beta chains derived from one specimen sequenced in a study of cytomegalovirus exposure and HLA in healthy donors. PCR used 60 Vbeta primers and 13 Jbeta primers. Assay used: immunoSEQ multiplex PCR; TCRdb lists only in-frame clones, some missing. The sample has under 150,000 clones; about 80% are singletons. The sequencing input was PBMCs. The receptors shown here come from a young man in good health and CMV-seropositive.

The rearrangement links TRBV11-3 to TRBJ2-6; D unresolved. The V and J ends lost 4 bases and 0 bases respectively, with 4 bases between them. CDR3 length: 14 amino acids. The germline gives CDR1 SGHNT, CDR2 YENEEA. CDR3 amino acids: CASSSRSGANVLTF. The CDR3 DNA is TGTGCCAGCAGCTCCCGCTCTGGGGCCAACGTCCTGACTTTC.

CDR3 amino acids: CASSSGQGSYEQYF. CDR3 bases: TGTGCCAGCTCTTCCGGGCAGGGATCCTACGAGCAGTACTTC. The chain joins TRBV18 to TRBJ2-7, with D perhaps matching TRBD1 (5 bases). CDR1 is KGHSH and CDR2 is LQKENI in the germline V gene. This CDR3 contains 14 residues. V was pared by 6 bases and J by 1 base, with 13 bases between.

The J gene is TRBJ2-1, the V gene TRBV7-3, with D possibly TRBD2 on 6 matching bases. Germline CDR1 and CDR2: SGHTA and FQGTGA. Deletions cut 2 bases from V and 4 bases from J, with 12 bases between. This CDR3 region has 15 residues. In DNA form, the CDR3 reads TGTGCCAGCAGCTTATTGGATAGCGGTTACAATGAGCAGTTCTTC. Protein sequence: CASSLLDSGYNEQFF.